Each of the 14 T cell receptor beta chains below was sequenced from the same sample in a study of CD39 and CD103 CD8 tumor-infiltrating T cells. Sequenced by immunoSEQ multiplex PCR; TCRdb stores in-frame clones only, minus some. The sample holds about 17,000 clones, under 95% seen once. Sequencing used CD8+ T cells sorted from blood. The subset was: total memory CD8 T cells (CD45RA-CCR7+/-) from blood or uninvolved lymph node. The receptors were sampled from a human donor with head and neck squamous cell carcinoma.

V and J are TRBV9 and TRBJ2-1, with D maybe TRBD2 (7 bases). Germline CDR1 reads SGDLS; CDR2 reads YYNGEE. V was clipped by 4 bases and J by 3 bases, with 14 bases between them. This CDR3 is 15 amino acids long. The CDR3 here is CASSTGGGNYNEQFF. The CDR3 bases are TGTGCCAGCAGCACGGGGGGCGGGAACTACAATGAGCAGTTCTTC.

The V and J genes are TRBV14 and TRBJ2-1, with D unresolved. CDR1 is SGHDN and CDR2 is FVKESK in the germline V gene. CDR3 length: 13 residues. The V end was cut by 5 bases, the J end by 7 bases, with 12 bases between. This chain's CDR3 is CASSYFGGNEQFF. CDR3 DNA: TGTGCCAGCAGCTACTTCGGTGGGAATGAGCAGTTCTTC.

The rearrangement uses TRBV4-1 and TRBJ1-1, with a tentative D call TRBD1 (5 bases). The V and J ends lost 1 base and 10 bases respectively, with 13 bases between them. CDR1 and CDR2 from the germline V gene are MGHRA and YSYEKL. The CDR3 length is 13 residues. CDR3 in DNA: TGCGCCAGCAGCCAAGGAGGGGAAGCTACAGCTTTCTTT. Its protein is CASSQGGEATAFF.

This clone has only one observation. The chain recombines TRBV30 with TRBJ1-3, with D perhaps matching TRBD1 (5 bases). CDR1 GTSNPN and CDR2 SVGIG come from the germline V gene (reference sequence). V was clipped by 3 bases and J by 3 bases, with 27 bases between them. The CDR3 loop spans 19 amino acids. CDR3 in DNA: TGTGCCTGGAGGGACCGATCCGGGACTCTCCTGGGGCTTGGAAACACCATATATTTT. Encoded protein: CAWRDRSGTLLGLGNTIYF.

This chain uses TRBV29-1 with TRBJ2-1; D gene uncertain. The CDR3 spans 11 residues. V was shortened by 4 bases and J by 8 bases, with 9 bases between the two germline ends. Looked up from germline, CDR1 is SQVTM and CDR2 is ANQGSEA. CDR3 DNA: TGCAGCGTTGCTTGGGGTTATGAGCAGTTCTTC. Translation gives CSVAWGYEQFF.

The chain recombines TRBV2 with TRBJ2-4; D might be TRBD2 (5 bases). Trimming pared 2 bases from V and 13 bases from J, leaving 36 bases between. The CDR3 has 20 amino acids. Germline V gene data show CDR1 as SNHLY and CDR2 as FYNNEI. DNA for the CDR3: TGTGCCAGCAGTGAACTCCTACGATTCTCCCGAGCCAATTCAGTACGGGGACAGTACTTC. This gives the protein CASSELLRFSRANSVRGQYF.

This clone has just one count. CDR3 loop: CASSQSTGDGYGYTF. The CDR3 DNA reads TGCGCCAGCAGCCAGTCGACAGGGGACGGCTATGGCTACACCTTC. V and J are TRBV4-1 and TRBJ1-2, with 8 bases fitting TRBD1. The junction had 7 bases not matched to a gene; V was cut back by 3 bases and J by 4 bases. CDR3 size: 15 residues. Germline CDR1 MGHRA, CDR2 YSYEKL.

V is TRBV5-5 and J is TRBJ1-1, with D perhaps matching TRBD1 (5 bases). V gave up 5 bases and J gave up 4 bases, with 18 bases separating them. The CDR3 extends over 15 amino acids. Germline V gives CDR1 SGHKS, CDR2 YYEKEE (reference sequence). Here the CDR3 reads CASRIYESGGTEAFF. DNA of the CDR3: TGTGCCAGCAGAATATACGAGAGCGGGGGCACTGAAGCTTTCTTT.

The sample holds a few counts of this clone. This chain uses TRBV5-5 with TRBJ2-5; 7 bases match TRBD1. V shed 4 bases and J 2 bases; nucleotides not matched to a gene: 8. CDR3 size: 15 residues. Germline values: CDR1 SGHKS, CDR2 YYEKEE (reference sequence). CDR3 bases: TGTGCCAGCAGCCAACCGGGACAGCCTCAAGAGACCCAGTACTTC. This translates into CASSQPGQPQETQYF.

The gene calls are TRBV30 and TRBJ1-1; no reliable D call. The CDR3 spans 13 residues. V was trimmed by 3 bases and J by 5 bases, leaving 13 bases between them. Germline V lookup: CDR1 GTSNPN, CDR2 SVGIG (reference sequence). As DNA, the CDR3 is TGTGCCTGGAGAATAGCCGGAAGAACTGAAGCTTTCTTT. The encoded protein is CAWRIAGRTEAFF.

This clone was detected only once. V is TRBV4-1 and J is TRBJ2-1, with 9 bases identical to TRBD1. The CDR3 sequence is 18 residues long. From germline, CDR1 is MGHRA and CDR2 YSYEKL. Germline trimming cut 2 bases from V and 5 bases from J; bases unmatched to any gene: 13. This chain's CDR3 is CASSQPYLQGAPDNEQFF. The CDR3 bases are TGCGCCAGCAGCCAACCATACCTACAGGGGGCGCCGGACAATGAGCAGTTCTTC.

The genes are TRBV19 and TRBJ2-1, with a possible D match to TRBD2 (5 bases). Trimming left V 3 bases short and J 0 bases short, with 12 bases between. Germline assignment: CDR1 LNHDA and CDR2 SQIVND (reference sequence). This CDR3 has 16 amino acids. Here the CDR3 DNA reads TGTGCCAGTAGTATTCCAGCGGCGCCCTCCTACAATGAGCAGTTCTTC. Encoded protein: CASSIPAAPSYNEQFF.

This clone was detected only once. CDR3: CASSLVDLAGGPTDTQYF. The CDR3 region has the DNA TGTGCCAGCAGCTTAGTCGATCTAGCGGGGGGCCCCACAGATACGCAGTATTTT. The chain uses TRBV7-9 and TRBJ2-3; 11 bases are shared with TRBD2. V lost 1 base and J lost 2; bases outside the gene matches: 8. This CDR3 is 18 amino acids long. Looked up from germline, CDR1 is SEHNR and CDR2 is FQNEAQ (reference sequence).

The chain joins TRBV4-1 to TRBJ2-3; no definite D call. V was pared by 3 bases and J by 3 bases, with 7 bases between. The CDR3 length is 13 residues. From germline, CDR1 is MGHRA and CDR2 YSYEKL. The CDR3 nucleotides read TGCGCCAGCAGCCACGGGTTAACAGATACGCAGTATTTT. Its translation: CASSHGLTDTQYF.